Below are 4 T cell receptor beta chains sequenced from a single sample in a study of OX40 agonist ivuxolimab in advanced cancers. Method: immunoSEQ multiplex PCR; TCRdb's copy keeps in-frame clones and lacks some. Of 70,000 to 80,000 clones listed, 75% to 95% were seen once; the top ten hold about 5.5%. The specimen comprised CD4+ or CD8+ T cells sorted from blood, sampled in a trial of the OX40 agonist ivuxolimab. The source is an adult with an advanced solid tumor such as melanoma, head and neck, liver or kidney cancer.

V usage is TRBV27 and J usage is TRBJ2-5, with 8 bases matching TRBD2. The V and J ends lost 8 bases and 4 bases, in that order; junction bases with no gene match: 9. Germline CDR1 reads MNHEY; CDR2 reads SMNVEV (reference sequence). The CDR3 contains 14 residues. The DNA for the CDR3 is TGTGCCAGCTCTCGGGGGCTAGCGGGAGAGACCCAGTACTTC. Amino acid sequence: CASSRGLAGETQYF.

This clone was seen only once. This chain uses TRBV15 with TRBJ2-3, with TRBD2 matching 7 bases. The length of the CDR3 is 15 residues. The V gene's germline CDR1 is LNHNV and CDR2 YYDKDF (reference sequence). After removal of 1 base from V and 5 bases from J, the junction contained 6 bases not matched to a gene. CDR3 sequence (DNA): TGTGCCACCAGCAGAGGAGGACTAGAGATAGATACGCAGTATTTT. Translated, it gives CATSRGGLEIDTQYF.

The CDR3 bases are TGTGCCAGCAGCCACAGGGTGGTACGCACAGATACGCAGTATTTT. Protein product: CASSHRVVRTDTQYF. This chain connects TRBV7-2 to TRBJ2-3, with D maybe TRBD1 (6 bases). The CDR3 length is 15 residues. Germline V gene lookup returns CDR1 SGHTA and CDR2 FQGNSA. V was trimmed by 5 bases and J by 1 base, leaving 13 bases between them.

The chain joins TRBV27 to TRBJ1-1; no reliable D call. Trimming took 6 bases from V and 0 from J, leaving 11 bases between them. Germline lookup yields CDR1 MNHEY and CDR2 SMNVEV (reference sequence). CDR3 size: 14 residues. The CDR3 coding sequence is TGTGCCAGCAGATCTGGAAGCATGAACACTGAAGCTTTCTTT. Protein sequence: CASRSGSMNTEAFF.